A single sample is the source of the 5 T cell receptor beta chains below, sequenced in a study of human T cells and chemical hapten exposure. The time point here: patch test 1, 2 weeks after DPC sensitization. Noted treatment: therapeutic diphenylcyclopropenone sensitization with weekly scalp DPC. One entry per CDR3 protein, called by TCRdb with MiXCR from the RACE reads. The table shows over 75,000 distinct CDR3 sequences, with 7% to 8% occurring only once. Here the sequenced sample was whole blood, taken in connection with sensitization to the hapten diphenylcyclopropenone (DPC). The source of these receptors is a woman in her thirties with alopecia areata. Some clones in this sample may be carry-over from other donors' samples.

This clonotype was seen repeatedly, ten times or more. The chain joins TRBV7-9 to TRBJ2-6; D tentatively fits TRBD1 or TRBD2 (5 bases each). V lost 11 bases and J lost 0, with 5 bases in between. CDR1 and CDR2 (germline): SEHNR, FQNEAQ (reference sequence). The length of the CDR3 is 12 residues. The CDR3 coding sequence is TGTGCCGGGGGCTCTGGGGCCAACGTCCTGACTTTC. It translates to CAGGSGANVLTF.

In its sample, this clonotype was seen many times. The gene calls are TRBV2 and TRBJ2-5; the D is unclear. CDR3 length equals 13 residues. Germline lookup yields CDR1 SNHLY and CDR2 FYNNEI. The germline V and J ends were trimmed by 4 bases and 2 bases, with 8 bases remaining between them. Here the CDR3 DNA reads TGTGCCAGCAGTGGGCAGTCTCAAGAGACCCAGTACTTC. Translating it yields CASSGQSQETQYF. The whole variable domain, remainder taken from reference TRBV2 and TRBJ2-5, is EPEVTQTPSHQVTQMGQEVILRCVPISNHLYFYWYRQILGQKVEFLVSFYNNEISEKSEIFDDQFSVERPDGSNFTLKIRSTKLEDSAMYFCASSGQSQETQYFGPGTRLLVL.

Ten or more counts support this clonotype. The chain links TRBV12-3 or TRBV12-4 to TRBJ2-4; 12 bases are a match to TRBD2. With V trimmed by 3 bases and J by 5 bases, 8 bases remained unmatched. The CDR3 is 17 amino acids. The CDR3: CASSLRLAGAGENIQYF. CDR3 DNA sequence: TGTGCCAGCAGTTTGAGACTAGCGGGGGCCGGGGAAAACATTCAGTACTTC.

This clonotype was observed a handful of times. The gene calls are TRBV29-1 and TRBJ2-1; D might be TRBD1 or TRBD2, each matching 9 bases. Between the trimmed V and J ends, which lost 6 bases and 12 bases, there was a span of 21 bases. Germline V gene sequence: CDR1 SQVTM, CDR2 ANQGSEA. CDR3 size: 13 residues. For the CDR3, the DNA is TGCAGCGTCGCACAGGGGGCGGGGGGGGTGCAGTTCTTC. Encoded protein: CSVAQGAGGVQFF.

The V call is TRBV6-5, the J call TRBJ2-1, with 10 bases lining up with TRBD2. V shed 6 bases, J shed 0 bases, and the junction held 5 bases outside the gene matches. Germline V gives CDR1 MNHEY, CDR2 SVGAGI. This CDR3 is 16 amino acids long. The CDR3 sequence is CASSSLAGSSYNEQFF. The DNA for the CDR3 is TGTGCCAGCAGCTCACTAGCGGGGAGCTCCTACAATGAGCAGTTCTTC.